One T cell receptor beta chain is described in this entry. Each of the donors was a healthy bone marrow donor. This entry is derived from a study of cytomegalovirus exposure and HLA in healthy donors. V lost 2 bases and J lost 6; bases outside the gene matches: 8. Per germline, CDR1 MNHEY and CDR2 SVGAGI. The CDR3 consists of 15 residues. In the PCR, 60 Vbeta and 13 Jbeta primers were used. Repertoires were generated with immunoSEQ multiplex PCR, while TCRdb's copy carries only in-frame clones and drops some. The table for this sample gives around 100,000 clones. The clonotype originates from a man aged 40-50 years in good health and CMV-seropositive. The sequenced sample was PBMCs. The chain employs TRBV6-5 and TRBJ2-5; TRBD1 aligns across 8 bases. The CDR3 DNA sequence: TGTGCCAGCAGTTACCCAGGACAGGGTCGGAAGACCCAGTACTTC. This translates into CASSYPGQGRKTQYF.